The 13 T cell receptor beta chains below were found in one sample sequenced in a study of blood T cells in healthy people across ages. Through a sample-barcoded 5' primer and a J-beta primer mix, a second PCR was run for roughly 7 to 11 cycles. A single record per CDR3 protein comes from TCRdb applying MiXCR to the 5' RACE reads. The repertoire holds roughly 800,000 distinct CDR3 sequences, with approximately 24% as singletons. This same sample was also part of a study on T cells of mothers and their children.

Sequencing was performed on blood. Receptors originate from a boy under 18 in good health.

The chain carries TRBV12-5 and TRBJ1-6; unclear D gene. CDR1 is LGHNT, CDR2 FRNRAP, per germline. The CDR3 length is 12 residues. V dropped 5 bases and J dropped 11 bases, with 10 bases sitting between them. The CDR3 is CASGLLIPPLHF. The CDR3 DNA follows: TGTGCTAGTGGTCTCCTGATTCCACCCCTCCACTTT.

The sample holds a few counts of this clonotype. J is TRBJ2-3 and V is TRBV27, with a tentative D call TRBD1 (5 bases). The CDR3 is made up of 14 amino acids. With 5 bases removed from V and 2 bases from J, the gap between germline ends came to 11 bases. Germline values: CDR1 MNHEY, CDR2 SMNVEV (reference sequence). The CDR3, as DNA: TGTGCCAGCAGTCCAAGACAGATCACAGATACGCAGTATTTT. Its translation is CASSPRQITDTQYF.

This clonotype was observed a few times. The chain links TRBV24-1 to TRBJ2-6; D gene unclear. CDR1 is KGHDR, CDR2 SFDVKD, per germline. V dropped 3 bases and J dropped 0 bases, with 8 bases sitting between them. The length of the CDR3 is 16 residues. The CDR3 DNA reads TGTGCCACCAGTGATAGTGGTCTCTCTGGGGCCAACGTCCTGACTTTC. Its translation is CATSDSGLSGANVLTF.

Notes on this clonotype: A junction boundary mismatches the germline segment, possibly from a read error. The CDR3 sequence: CASRYFRAGGSSGNTIYF. CDR3 sequence (DNA): TGTGCCAGCAGATACTTTAGGGCAGGGGGGAGCTCTGGAAACACCATATATTTT. The chain employs TRBV6-5 and TRBJ1-3; 7 bases are shared with TRBD1. The CDR3 runs 18 residues. Germline-derived CDR1 and CDR2 are MNHEY and SVGAGI.

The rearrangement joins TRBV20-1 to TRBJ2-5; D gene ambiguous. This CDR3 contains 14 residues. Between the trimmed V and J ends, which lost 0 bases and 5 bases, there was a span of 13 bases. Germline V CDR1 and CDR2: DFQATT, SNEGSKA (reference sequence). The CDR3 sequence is CSARDLGLGETQYF. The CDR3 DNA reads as TGCAGTGCTAGAGATTTAGGGCTGGGGGAGACCCAGTACTTC.

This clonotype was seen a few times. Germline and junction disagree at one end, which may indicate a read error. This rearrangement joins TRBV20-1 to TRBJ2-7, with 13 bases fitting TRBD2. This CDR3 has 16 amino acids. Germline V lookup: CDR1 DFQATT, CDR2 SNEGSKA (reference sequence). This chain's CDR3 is CSARGGLAGVSYEQYF. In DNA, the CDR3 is TGCAGTGCCAGAGGTGGACTAGCGGGGGTCTCCTACGAGCAGTACTTC.

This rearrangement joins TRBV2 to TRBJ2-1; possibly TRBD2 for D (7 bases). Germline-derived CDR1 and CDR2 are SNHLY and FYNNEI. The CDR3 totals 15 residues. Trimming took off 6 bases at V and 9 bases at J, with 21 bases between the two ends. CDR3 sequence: CASSLGGRGLGEQFF. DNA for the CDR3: TGTGCCAGCAGCCTCGGGGGGCGGGGCCTGGGTGAGCAGTTCTTC.

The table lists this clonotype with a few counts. The CDR3 here is CASSPEGLTQETQYF. The CDR3 bases are TGTGCCAGCAGCCCCGAGGGACTGACACAAGAGACCCAGTACTTC. V is TRBV3-1 and J is TRBJ2-5; possible D gene TRBD2, 6 bases. This CDR3 spans 15 amino acids. The germline V and J ends were trimmed by 4 bases and 2 bases, with 14 bases remaining between them. CDR1 LGHDT and CDR2 YNNKEL come from the germline V gene (reference sequence).

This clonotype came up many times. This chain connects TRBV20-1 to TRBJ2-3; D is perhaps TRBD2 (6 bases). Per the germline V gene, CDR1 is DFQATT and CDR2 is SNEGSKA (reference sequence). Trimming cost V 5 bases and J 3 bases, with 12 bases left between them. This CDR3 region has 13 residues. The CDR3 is CSAPETSTDTQYF. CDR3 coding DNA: TGCAGTGCTCCTGAGACTAGTACAGATACGCAGTATTTT.

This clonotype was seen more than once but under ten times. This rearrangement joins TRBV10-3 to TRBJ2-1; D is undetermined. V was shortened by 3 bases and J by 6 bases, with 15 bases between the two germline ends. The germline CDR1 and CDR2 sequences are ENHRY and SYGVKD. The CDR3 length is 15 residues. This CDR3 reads CAISDRTRLTNEQFF. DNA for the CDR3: TGTGCCATCAGTGACAGGACCCGATTGACCAATGAGCAGTTCTTC.

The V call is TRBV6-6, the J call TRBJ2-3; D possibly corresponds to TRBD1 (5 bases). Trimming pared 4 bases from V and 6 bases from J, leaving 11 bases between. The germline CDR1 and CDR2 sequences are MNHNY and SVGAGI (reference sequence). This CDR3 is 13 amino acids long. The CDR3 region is CASSLQELDTQYF. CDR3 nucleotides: TGTGCCAGCAGTTTACAGGAATTGGATACGCAGTATTTT.

The CDR3 loop reads CASRAEGTGVTGEQFF. The CDR3 coding sequence is TGTGCCAGCAGGGCTGAGGGGACAGGGGTTACCGGTGAGCAGTTCTTC. The rearrangement joins TRBV28 to TRBJ2-1, with 10 bases aligning to TRBD1. This CDR3 is built from 16 residues. From germline, CDR1 is MDHEN and CDR2 SYDVKM. After removal of 6 bases from V and 9 bases from J, the junction contained 14 bases not matched to a gene. The full variable domain, in which reference TRBV28 and TRBJ2-1 provide the parts outside the CDR3, is DVKVTQSSRYLVKRTGEKVFLECVQDMDHENMFWYRQDPGLGLRLIYFSYDVKMKEKGDIPEGYSVSREKKERFSLILESASTNQTSMYLCASRAEGTGVTGEQFFGPGTRLTVL.

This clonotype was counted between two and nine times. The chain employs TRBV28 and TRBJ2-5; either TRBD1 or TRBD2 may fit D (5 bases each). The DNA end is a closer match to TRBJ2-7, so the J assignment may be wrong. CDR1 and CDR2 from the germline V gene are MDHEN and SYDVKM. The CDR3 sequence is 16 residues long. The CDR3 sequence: CASSLPRDQYRYEQYF. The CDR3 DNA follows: TGTGCCAGCAGCTTACCCCGGGACCAGTATCGGTACGAGCAGTACTTC.